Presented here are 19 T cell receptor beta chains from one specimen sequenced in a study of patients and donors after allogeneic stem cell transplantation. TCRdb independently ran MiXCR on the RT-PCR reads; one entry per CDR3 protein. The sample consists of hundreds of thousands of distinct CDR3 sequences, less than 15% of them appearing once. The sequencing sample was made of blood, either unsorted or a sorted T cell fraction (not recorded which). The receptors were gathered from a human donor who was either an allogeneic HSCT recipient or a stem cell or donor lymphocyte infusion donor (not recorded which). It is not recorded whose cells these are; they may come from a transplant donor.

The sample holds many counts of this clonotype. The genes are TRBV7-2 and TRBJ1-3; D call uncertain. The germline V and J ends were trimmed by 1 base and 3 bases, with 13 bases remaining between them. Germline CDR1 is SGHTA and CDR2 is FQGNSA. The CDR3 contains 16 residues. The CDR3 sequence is CASSLGPARSGNTIYF. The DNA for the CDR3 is TGTGCCAGCAGCTTAGGGCCGGCGCGGAGTGGAAACACCATATATTTT.

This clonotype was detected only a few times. CDR3 protein: CASSRRTIGNEQFF. DNA of the CDR3: TGTGCCAGCAGTAGACGGACGATAGGTAATGAGCAGTTCTTC. The V call is TRBV27, the J call TRBJ2-1, with D uncertain. V shed 5 bases and J shed 7 bases, with 15 bases lying between them. The CDR3 contains 14 residues. The germline V gene has CDR1 MNHEY and CDR2 SMNVEV (reference sequence).

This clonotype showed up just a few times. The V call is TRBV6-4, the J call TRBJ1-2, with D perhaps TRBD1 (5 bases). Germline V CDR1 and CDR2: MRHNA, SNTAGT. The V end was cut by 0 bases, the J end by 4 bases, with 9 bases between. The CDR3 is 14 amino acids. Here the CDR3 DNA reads TGTGCCAGCAGTGACTCGGCAGGGACCTATGGCTACACCTTC. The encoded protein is CASSDSAGTYGYTF.

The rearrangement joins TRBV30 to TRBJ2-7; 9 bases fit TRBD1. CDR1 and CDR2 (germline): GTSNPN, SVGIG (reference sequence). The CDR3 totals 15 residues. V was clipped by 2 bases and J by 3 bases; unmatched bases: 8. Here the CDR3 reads CAWSSPGTGIYEQYF. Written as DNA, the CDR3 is TGTGCCTGGAGTTCCCCCGGGACAGGGATCTACGAGCAGTACTTC.

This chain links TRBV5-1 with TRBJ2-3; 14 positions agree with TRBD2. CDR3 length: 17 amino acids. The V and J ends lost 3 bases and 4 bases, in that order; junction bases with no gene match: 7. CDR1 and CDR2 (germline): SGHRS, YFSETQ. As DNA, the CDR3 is TGCGCCAGCAGCTGGGGACTAGCGGGAGAACGTCCAGATACGCAGTATTTT. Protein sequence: CASSWGLAGERPDTQYF. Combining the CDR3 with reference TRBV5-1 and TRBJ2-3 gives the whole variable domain KAGVTQTPRYLIKTRGQQVTLSCSPISGHRSVSWYQQTPGQGLQFLFEYFSETQRNKGNFPGRFSGRQFSNSRSEMNVSTLELGDSALYLCASSWGLAGERPDTQYFGPGTRLTVL.

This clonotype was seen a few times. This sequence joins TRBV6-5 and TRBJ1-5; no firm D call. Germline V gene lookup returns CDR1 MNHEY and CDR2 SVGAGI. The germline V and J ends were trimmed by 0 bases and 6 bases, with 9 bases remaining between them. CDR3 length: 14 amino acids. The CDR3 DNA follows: TGTGCCAGCAGTTACTCCCCGGCGGGTCAGCCCCAGCATTTT. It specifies CASSYSPAGQPQHF.

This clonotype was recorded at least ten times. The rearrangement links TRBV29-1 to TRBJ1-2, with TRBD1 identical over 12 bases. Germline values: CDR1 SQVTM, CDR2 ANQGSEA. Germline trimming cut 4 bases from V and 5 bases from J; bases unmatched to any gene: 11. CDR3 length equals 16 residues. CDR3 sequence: CSVARRGQGAFYGYTF. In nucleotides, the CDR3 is TGCAGCGTTGCAAGAAGGGGACAGGGGGCCTTTTATGGCTACACCTTC.

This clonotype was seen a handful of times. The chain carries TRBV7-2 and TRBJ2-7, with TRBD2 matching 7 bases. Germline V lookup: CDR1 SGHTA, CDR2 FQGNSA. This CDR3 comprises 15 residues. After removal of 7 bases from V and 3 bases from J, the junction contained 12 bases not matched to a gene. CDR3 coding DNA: TGTGCCAGCACCGAAAGCGGGGCCAAAAGCTACGAGCAGTACTTC. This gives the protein CASTESGAKSYEQYF.

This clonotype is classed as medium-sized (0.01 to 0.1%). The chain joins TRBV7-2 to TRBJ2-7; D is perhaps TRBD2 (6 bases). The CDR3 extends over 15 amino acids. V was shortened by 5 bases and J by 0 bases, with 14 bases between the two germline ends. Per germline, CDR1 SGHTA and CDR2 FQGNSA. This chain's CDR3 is CASSPTSRSSYEQYF. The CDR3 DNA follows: TGTGCCAGCAGCCCGACTAGTAGGAGCTCCTACGAGCAGTACTTC.

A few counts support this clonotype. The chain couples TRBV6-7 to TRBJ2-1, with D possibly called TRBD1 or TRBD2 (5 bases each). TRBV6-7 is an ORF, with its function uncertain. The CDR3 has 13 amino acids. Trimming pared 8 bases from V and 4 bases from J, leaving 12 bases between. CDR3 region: CASPGPPYNEQFF. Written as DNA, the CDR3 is TGTGCCAGCCCGGGACCCCCTTACAATGAGCAGTTCTTC.

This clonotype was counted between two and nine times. CDR3 DNA: TGTGCCAGCTCGGGGTCTCCTCGGGGCACTGAAGCTTTCTTT. Translation: CASSGSPRGTEAFF. The V and J genes are TRBV9 and TRBJ1-1; no definite D call. CDR1 is SGDLS, CDR2 YYNGEE, per germline. V shed 7 bases and J shed 4 bases, with 17 bases lying between them. This CDR3 comprises 14 residues.

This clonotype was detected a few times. In nucleotides, the CDR3 is TGTGCCAGCAGTCCGGCGGGGCGGGACGTCACAGATACGCAGTATTTT. Translating gives CASSPAGRDVTDTQYF. V is TRBV12-3 or TRBV12-4 and J is TRBJ2-3; D possibly corresponds to TRBD2 (6 bases). The CDR3 covers 16 residues. Trimming took off 5 bases at V and 2 bases at J, with 17 bases between the two ends.

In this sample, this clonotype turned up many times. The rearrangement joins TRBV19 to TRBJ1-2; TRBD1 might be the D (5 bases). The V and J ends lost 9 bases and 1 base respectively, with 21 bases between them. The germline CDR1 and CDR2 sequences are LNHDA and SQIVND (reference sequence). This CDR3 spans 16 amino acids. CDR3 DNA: TGTGCCAGCCACGCCGGGACGGAAGTACTTAACTATGGCTACACCTTC. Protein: CASHAGTEVLNYGYTF.

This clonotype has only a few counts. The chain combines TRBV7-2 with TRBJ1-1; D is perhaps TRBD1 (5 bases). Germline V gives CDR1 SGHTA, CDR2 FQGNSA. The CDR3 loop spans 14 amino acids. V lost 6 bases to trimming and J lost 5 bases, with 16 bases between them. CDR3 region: CASSSEGEGTEAFF. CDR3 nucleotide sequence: TGTGCCAGCAGTTCCGAAGGGGAAGGGACTGAAGCTTTCTTT. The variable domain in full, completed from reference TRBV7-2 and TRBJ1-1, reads GAGVSQSPSNKVTEKGKDVELRCDPISGHTALYWYRQSLGQGLEFLIYFQGNSAPDKSGLPSDRFSAERTGGSVSTLTIQRTQQEDSAVYLCASSSEGEGTEAFFGQGTRLTVV.

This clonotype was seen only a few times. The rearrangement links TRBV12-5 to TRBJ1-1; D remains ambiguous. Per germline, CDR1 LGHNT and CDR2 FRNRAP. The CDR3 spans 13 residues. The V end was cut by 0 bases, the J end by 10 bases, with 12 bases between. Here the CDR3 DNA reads TGTGCTAGTGGTTTGGTAAGCGGAGAACGAGCTTTCTTT. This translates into CASGLVSGERAFF.

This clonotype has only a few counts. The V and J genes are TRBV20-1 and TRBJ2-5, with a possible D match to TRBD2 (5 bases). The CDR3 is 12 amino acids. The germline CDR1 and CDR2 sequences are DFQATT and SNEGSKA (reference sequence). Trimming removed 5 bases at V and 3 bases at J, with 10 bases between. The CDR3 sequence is CSARRTEETQYF. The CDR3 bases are TGCAGTGCTCGAAGGACTGAAGAGACCCAGTACTTC.

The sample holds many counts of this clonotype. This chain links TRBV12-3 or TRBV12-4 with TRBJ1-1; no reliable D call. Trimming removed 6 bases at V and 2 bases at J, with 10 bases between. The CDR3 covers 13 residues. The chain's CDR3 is CASRRDFNTEAFF. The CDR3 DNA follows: TGTGCCAGCAGGAGGGATTTTAACACTGAAGCTTTCTTT.

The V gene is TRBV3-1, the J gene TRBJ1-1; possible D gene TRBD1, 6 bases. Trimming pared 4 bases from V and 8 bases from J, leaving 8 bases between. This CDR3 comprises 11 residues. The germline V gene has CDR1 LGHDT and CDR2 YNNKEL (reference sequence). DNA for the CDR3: TGTGCCAGCAGCCGGACAGAAGAAGCTTTCTTT. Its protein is CASSRTEEAFF.

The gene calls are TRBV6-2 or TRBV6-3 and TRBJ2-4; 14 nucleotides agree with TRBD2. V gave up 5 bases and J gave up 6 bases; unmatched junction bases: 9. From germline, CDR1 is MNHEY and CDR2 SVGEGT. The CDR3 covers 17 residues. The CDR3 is CASSRLAGGPLRNIQYF. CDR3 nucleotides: TGTGCCAGCAGTCGACTAGCGGGGGGGCCGCTCCGAAACATTCAGTACTTC.